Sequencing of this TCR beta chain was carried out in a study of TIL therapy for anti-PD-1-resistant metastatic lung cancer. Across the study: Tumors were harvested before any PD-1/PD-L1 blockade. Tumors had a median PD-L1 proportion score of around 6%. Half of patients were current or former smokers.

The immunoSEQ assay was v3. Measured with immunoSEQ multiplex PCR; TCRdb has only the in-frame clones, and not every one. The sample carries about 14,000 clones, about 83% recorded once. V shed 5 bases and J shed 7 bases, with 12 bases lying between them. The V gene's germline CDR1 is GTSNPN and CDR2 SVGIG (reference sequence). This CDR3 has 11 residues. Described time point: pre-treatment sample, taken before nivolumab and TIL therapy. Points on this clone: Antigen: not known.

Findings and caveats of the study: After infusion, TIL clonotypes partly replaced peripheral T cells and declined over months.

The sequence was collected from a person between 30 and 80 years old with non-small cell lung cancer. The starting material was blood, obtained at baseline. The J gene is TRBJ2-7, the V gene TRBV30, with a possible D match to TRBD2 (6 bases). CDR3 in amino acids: CAWLRAGEQYF. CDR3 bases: TGTGCCTGGCTACGGGCGGGAGAGCAGTACTTC.